This T cell receptor (beta chain) was retrieved from a study of vaccination effects on CD4 cells after COVID-19. On the study more broadly: ViraFEST expansion of antigen-specific CD4+ T cells with viral peptide pools preceded sequencing.

Sequencing used immunoSEQ multiplex PCR; TCRdb keeps in-frame clones, though not all of them. Here the sample spans about 51,000 clones, approximately 74% being singletons. Of note for this clone: The antigen is unknown.

Between days 9 and 11 of culture, CD4+ T cells were separated out. V dropped 1 base and J dropped 4 bases, with 7 bases sitting between them. CDR3 length: 13 amino acids. This receptor was identified in a human donor who had a prior SARS-CoV-2 infection. The sample here was CD4+ T cells from PBMCs cultured without peptide, taken before COVID-19 vaccination. V and J are TRBV12-3 or TRBV12-4 and TRBJ1-2, with a possible D match to TRBD1 (5 bases). The CDR3 coding sequence is TGTGCCAGCAGTTTAGGCAGGGTCTATGGCTACACCTTC. It yields the protein CASSLGRVYGYTF.